The rows below give T cell receptor beta chains drawn from one sample of a study of T-cell memory formation after mild COVID-19. TCRdb re-called the 5' RACE reads through MiXCR, storing one row per CDR3 protein. The table has 450,000 to 650,000 distinct CDR3 sequences, around 21% seen once. The sample was PBMCs or a T cell subset sorted from them (not recorded which). Receptors originate from an adult woman who had mild COVID-19 (a few samples of this study predate the infection). Cell type and time point are not known. CDR3s include the opening cysteine and the closing phenylalanine or tryptophan. D genes are given only for firm matches. Expanded clones get a size class; other rows say once, few or many, or leave the size out.

j_call d_call v_call clone_size cdr3_nt cdr3_aa
TRBJ2-7 NA TRBV6-2/TRBV6-3 many TGTGCCAGCAGCGATGGTCGGTCGGACGGAAACTACGAGCAGTACTTC CASSDGRSDGNYEQYF
TRBJ2-1 NA TRBV19 NA TGTGCCAGTAGTATAGCCTCCAGGGGCAATGAGCAGTTCTTC CASSIASRGNEQFF
TRBJ2-7 NA TRBV18 NA TGTGCCAGCTCAGGAGAGTCGGGGACTTACGAGCAGTACTTC CASSGESGTYEQYF
TRBJ2-2 NA TRBV7-8 few TGTGCCAGCAGCCCCAACCGACTAGTAGCCGGGGAGCTGTTTTTT CASSPNRLVAGELFF
TRBJ2-7 TRBD2 TRBV7-3 NA TGTGCCAGCAGCTTGGGAGGGCCTAGGTACGAGCAGTACTTC CASSLGGPRYEQYF
TRBJ1-6 NA TRBV7-8 few TGTGCCAGCAGCTTAGCGCAGGGAAGTTCACCCCTCCACTTT CASSLAQGSSPLHF
TRBJ2-2 NA TRBV24-1 NA TGTGCCACCAGTGATGAACTAGCTATGGCGAACACCGGGGAGCTGTTTTTT CATSDELAMANTGELFF
TRBJ1-1 TRBD1 TRBV4-1 few TGCGCCAGCAGCCAATTCCCGGGACAGGGCGGTATCTCTGAAGCTTTCTTT CASSQFPGQGGISEAFF
TRBJ2-5 TRBD2 TRBV6-6 few TGTGCCAGCAGTAACAGACTAGCGGGGGGGTTTAGCCAAGAGACCCAGTACTTC CASSNRLAGGFSQETQYF
TRBJ2-1 TRBD2 TRBV7-9 few TGTGCCAGCAGCCCAGGCCTTCGGACTAGCGGGAGGCCCGGGTACAATGAGCAGTTCTTC CASSPGLRTSGRPGYNEQFF
TRBJ2-7 NA TRBV7-9 NA TGTGCCAGCAGCTATTCGACGCTCTCCTACGAGCAGTACTTC CASSYSTLSYEQYF
TRBJ1-1 NA TRBV9 NA TGTGCCAGCAGCGTAGCTCCAGGGGCGACTGAAGCTTTCTTT CASSVAPGATEAFF
TRBJ1-2 TRBD1 TRBV12-3/TRBV12-4 NA TGTGCCAGCAGTTGGGACAGGGTAACGGGCTACACCTTC CASSWDRVTGYTF
TRBJ1-6 TRBD1 TRBV15 NA TGTGCCACCACCTGGGACAGGGGTAGGGCACCCCTCCACTTT CATTWDRGRAPLHF
TRBJ2-7 NA TRBV4-2 NA TGTGCCAGCAGCCAAGATCGCGAGCAGTACTTC CASSQDREQYF
TRBJ2-1 TRBD1 TRBV15 many TGTGCCACCAGCAGAGATCCGACAGGGGCCAATGAGCAGTTCTTC CATSRDPTGANEQFF
TRBJ2-1 NA TRBV7-6 few TGTGCCAGCAGCTTGACAGCCGGGGATATCTACAATGAGCAGTTCTTC CASSLTAGDIYNEQFF
TRBJ2-1 NA TRBV5-5 NA TGTGCCAGCAGCTTGAGGGGGTACGATGAGCAGTTCTTC CASSLRGYDEQFF
TRBJ2-3 NA TRBV6-5 many TGTGCCAGCAGTTCAAGCCTGCATACGCAGTATTTT CASSSSLHTQYF
TRBJ1-1 NA TRBV7-9 NA TGTGCCAGCAGGACACAGGGAACAACTGAAGCTTTCTTT CASRTQGTTEAFF
TRBJ2-3 NA TRBV4-1 NA TGCGCCAGCAGCCAAGAAAAGGCTCCTAGCACAGATACGCAGTATTTT CASSQEKAPSTDTQYF
TRBJ1-1 NA TRBV7-8 many TGTGCCAGCAGCTTTGCGGTGAACACTGAAGCTTTCTTT CASSFAVNTEAFF
TRBJ2-2 NA TRBV5-1 NA TGCGCCAGCAGCTTGGGGTTGGCAGGACGGGTGACCGGGGAGCTGTTTTTT CASSLGLAGRVTGELFF
TRBJ1-2 TRBD1 TRBV5-1 NA TGCGCCAGCAGCTTGGGACAGGGGTTCGGGTATGGCTACACCTTC CASSLGQGFGYGYTF
TRBJ1-2 NA TRBV18 few TGTGCCAGCTCACAGGACGCGGACGCCTATGGCTACACCTTC CASSQDADAYGYTF
TRBJ2-5 TRBD1 TRBV5-1 NA TGCGCCAGTGCGACGGGACAGATCCAAGAGACCCAGTACTTC CASATGQIQETQYF
TRBJ2-7 TRBD1 TRBV5-1 few TGCGCCAGCAGCCGGGACAGGGGGCTATCCGAGCAGTACTTC CASSRDRGLSEQYF
TRBJ1-2 TRBD1 TRBV5-1 NA TGCGCCAGCAGCTATCGGACAGGAGAATATGGCTACACCTTC CASSYRTGEYGYTF
TRBJ1-1 NA TRBV7-2 NA TGTGCCAGCAGCTTAGTCCCGGGGGCTTCTGAAGCTTTCTTT CASSLVPGASEAFF
TRBJ2-1 TRBD2 TRBV20-1 few TGCAGTGCTCAGGGACTAGCGGGAAGGTCCACCTACAATGAGCAGTTCTTC CSAQGLAGRSTYNEQFF
TRBJ1-1 NA TRBV6-5 few TGTGCCAGCCATGGAGCCGGGGTGTCGGACACTGAAGCTTTCTTT CASHGAGVSDTEAFF
TRBJ2-5 NA TRBV12-3/TRBV12-4 many TGTGCCAGCAGTTTAAGGAAAGAGACCCAGTACTTC CASSLRKETQYF
TRBJ2-3 TRBD1 TRBV29-1 once TGCGGCGACAGGGCCCAAAGCAAAGGCACAGATACGCAGTATTTT CGDRAQSKGTDTQYF
TRBJ2-3 NA TRBV7-9 NA TGTGCCAGCAGCTTACCAGGAGGAGATACGCAGTATTTT CASSLPGGDTQYF
TRBJ2-5 NA TRBV5-5 NA TGTGCCAGCACCTTAACAGGCCAAGAGACCCAGTACTTC CASTLTGQETQYF
TRBJ1-2 TRBD1 TRBV5-1 few TGCGCCAGCAGCTCGACGCCTACAGGGACAGGGGGTTCCTATGGCTACACCTTC CASSSTPTGTGGSYGYTF
TRBJ1-3 NA TRBV12-3/TRBV12-4 NA TGTGCCAGCAGTATAGAGACGAGAAACACCATATATTTT CASSIETRNTIYF
TRBJ1-6 TRBD1 TRBV5-1 NA TGCGCCAGCAGCCAACAGGGGGAAACTTCACCCCTCCACTTT CASSQQGETSPLHF
TRBJ2-5 NA TRBV3-1 NA TGTGCCAGCAGCCAAGTAACTAGAAGGACCCAAGAGACCCAGTACTTC CASSQVTRRTQETQYF
TRBJ2-1 TRBD2 TRBV20-1 NA TGCAGTGCTCCGCGGACTAGCGGGTTGTACAATGAGCAGTTCTTC CSAPRTSGLYNEQFF
TRBJ2-7 TRBD1 TRBV5-4 NA TGTGCCAGCAGCCGGGACAGGGAGCACCTCTACGAGCAGTACTTC CASSRDREHLYEQYF
TRBJ2-1 TRBD2 TRBV7-9 NA TGTGCCAGCAGCCCAGTCCCCAGCGGGGACTCCTACAATGAGCAGTTCTTC CASSPVPSGDSYNEQFF
TRBJ1-2 TRBD1 TRBV29-1 few TGCAGCGTTGGACAGGGAGGAAACTATGGCTACACCTTC CSVGQGGNYGYTF
TRBJ1-1 TRBD1 TRBV7-2 few TGTGCCAGCAGCTTAATAGGCGCAAGGACAGGGAGGACTGAAGCTTTCTTT CASSLIGARTGRTEAFF
TRBJ2-2 TRBD2 TRBV9 few TGTGCCAGCAGCGCAATGGCGGGAGGGACCGGGGAGCTGTTTTTT CASSAMAGGTGELFF
TRBJ1-1 TRBD1 TRBV7-9 NA TGTGCCAGCAGCCACAACAGGGGCACTGAAGCTTTCTTT CASSHNRGTEAFF
TRBJ2-7 TRBD1 TRBV4-1 few TGCGCCAGCAGCCAGATCGACAGGGAAGCCTACGAGCAGTACTTC CASSQIDREAYEQYF
TRBJ2-3 TRBD2 TRBV12-3/TRBV12-4 few TGTGCCAGCAGTTTAGCGTCCCTAGCGGGCTTCACAGATACGCAGTATTTT CASSLASLAGFTDTQYF
TRBJ1-1 NA TRBV6-2/TRBV6-3 NA TGTGCCAGCGTTTACATCCAATCAGGTGAAGCTTTCTTT CASVYIQSGEAFF
TRBJ2-3 NA TRBV27 NA TGTGCCAGCAGTTCTGGGGGGCCTGGGGATACGCAGTATTTT CASSSGGPGDTQYF
TRBJ2-6 TRBD2 TRBV15 NA TGTGCCACCAGACTAGCGGGAGGGCCGGCTTGGTCTGGGGCCAACGTCCTGACTTTC CATRLAGGPAWSGANVLTF
TRBJ2-1 NA TRBV20-1 many TGCAGTGCTAGTGTACTCCTGGGGTCAGGCGAGCAGTTCTTC CSASVLLGSGEQFF
TRBJ2-1 NA TRBV6-6 few TGTGCCACCTCCGCGGGGCCACAATGGGGTGAGCAGTTCTTC CATSAGPQWGEQFF
TRBJ2-3 TRBD2 TRBV6-5 NA TGTGCCAGCAGTGACTCGGCAGCGGGGAGCACAGATACGCAGTATTTT CASSDSAAGSTDTQYF
TRBJ2-3 TRBD1 TRBV4-2 few TGTGCCAGCAGCCAAGCCACCACAGGGGTCGTGACAGATACGCAGTATTTT CASSQATTGVVTDTQYF